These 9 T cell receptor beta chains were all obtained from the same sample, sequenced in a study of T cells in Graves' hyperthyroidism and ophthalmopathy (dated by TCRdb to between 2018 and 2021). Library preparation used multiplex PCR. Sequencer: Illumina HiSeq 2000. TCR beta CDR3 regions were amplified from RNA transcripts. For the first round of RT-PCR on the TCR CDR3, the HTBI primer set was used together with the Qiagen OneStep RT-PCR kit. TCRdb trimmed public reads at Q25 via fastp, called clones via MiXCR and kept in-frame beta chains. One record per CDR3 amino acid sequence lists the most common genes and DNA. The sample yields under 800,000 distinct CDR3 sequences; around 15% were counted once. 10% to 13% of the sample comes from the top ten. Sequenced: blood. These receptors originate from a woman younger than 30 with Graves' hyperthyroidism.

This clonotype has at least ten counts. CDR3 sequence reads: CASSLAPGAEAFF. DNA for the CDR3: TGTGCCAGCAGCTTGGCGCCCGGGGCTGAAGCTTTCTTT. The rearrangement uses TRBV5-5 and TRBJ1-1; D ambiguous. CDR1 and CDR2 (germline): SGHKS, YYEKEE (reference sequence). The ends were cut back, 0 bases at V and 6 bases at J, with 9 bases in the middle. This CDR3 spans 13 amino acids.

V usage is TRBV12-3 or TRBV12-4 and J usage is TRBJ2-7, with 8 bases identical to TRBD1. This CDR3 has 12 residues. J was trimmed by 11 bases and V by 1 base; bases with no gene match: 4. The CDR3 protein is CASSLGQGREYF. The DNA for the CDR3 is TGTGCCAGCAGTTTAGGACAGGGGAGAGAGTACTTC.

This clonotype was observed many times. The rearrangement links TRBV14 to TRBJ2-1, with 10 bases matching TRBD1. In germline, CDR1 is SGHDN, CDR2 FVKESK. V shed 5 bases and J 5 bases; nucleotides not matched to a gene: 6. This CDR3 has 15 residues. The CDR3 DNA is TGTGCCAGCAGCGACAGGGGGCGCCGGGACAATGAGCAGTTCTTC. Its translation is CASSDRGRRDNEQFF.

The CDR3 nucleotides are TGTGCCAGCAGCCCGGCCCCCTCTACAGGGACCTACGAGCAGTACTTC. Amino acid sequence: CASSPAPSTGTYEQYF. The V gene is TRBV16, the J gene TRBJ2-7, with D possibly matching TRBD1 (6 bases). Germline loops: CDR1 KGHSY, CDR2 FQNENV. Trimming shortened V by 4 bases and J by 2 bases, and 18 bases separated the two germline ends. The CDR3 runs to 16 residues. Supplemented by reference TRBV16 and TRBJ2-7, the full variable domain reads GEEVAQTPKHLVRGEGQKAKLYCAPIKGHSYVFWYQQVLKNEFKFLISFQNENVFDETGMPKERFSAKCLPNSPCSLEIQATKLEDSAVYFCASSPAPSTGTYEQYFGPGTRLTVT.

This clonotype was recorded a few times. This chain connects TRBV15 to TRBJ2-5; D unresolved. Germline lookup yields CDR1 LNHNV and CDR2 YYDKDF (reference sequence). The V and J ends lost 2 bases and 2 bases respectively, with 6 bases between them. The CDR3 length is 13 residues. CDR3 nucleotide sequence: TGTGCCACCAGCAGAAGGCTGCAAGAGACCCAGTACTTC. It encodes CATSRRLQETQYF.

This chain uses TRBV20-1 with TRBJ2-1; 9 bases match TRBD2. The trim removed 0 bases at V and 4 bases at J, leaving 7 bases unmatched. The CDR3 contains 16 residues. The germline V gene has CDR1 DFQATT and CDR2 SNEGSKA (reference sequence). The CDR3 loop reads CSARDPAGGPYNEQFF. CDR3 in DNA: TGCAGTGCTAGAGATCCAGCGGGAGGCCCATACAATGAGCAGTTCTTC.

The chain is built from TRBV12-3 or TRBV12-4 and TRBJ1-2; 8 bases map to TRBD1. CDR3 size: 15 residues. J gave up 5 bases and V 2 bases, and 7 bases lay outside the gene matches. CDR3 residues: CASSLSSQGAYGYTF. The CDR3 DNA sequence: TGTGCCAGCAGTTTATCGAGTCAGGGGGCATATGGCTACACCTTC.

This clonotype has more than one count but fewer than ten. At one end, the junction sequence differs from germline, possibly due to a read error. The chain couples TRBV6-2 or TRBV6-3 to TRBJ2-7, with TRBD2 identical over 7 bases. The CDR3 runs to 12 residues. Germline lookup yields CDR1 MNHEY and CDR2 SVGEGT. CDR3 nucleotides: TGTGCCAGCAGTTACTGGGCGGGAGAGCAATACTTC. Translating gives CASSYWAGEQYF.

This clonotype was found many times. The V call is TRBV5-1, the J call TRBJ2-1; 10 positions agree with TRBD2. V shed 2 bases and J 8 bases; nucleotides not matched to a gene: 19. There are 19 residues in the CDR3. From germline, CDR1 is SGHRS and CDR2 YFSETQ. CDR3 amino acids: CASSFNPAGGLVVTDEQFF. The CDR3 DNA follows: TGCGCCAGCAGCTTTAATCCAGCGGGAGGGCTGGTTGTGACGGATGAGCAGTTCTTC.